This TCR beta chain was documented in a study of blood T cells in healthy people across ages. Germline CDR1 and CDR2: DFQATT and SNEGSKA (reference sequence). Deletions cut 3 bases from V and 2 bases from J, with 14 bases between. CDR3 length: 15 residues. Combining a sample-barcoded 5' primer with a J-beta primer mix, a second PCR ran for roughly 7 to 11 cycles. TCRdb re-called the 5' RACE reads with MiXCR, one entry per CDR3 protein. The data hold approximately 1.5 million distinct CDR3 sequences, with about 31% observed a single time. V usage is TRBV20-1 and J usage is TRBJ2-1; the D gene is possibly TRBD2 (5 bases). This TCR derives from a woman aged 25 to 45 in good health. Sequencing used blood. CDR3 in amino acids: CSARNPQAAYNEQFF. The DNA of the CDR3 is TGCAGTGCTAGGAACCCTCAAGCGGCCTACAATGAGCAGTTCTTC.